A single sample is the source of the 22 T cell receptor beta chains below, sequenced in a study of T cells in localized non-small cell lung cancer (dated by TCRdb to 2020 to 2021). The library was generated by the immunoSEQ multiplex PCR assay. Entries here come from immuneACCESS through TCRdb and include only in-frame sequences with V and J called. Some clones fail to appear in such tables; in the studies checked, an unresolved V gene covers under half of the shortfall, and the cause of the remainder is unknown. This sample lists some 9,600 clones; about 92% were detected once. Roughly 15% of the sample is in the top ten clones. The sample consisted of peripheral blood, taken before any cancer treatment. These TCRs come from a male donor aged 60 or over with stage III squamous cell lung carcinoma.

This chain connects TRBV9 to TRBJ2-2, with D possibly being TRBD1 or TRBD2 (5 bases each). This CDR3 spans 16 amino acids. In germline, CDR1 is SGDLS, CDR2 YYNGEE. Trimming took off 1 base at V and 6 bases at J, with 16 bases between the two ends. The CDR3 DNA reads TGTGCCAGCAGCGTAACGGTGGGGGTTTGGTCCGGGGAGCTGTTTTTT. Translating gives CASSVTVGVWSGELFF.

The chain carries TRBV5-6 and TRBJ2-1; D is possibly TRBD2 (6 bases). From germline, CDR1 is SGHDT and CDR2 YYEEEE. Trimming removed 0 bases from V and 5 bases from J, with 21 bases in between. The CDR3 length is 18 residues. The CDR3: CASSLGRRTTREHNEQFF. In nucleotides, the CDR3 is TGTGCCAGCAGCTTGGGTAGGCGGACTACCCGAGAGCACAATGAGCAGTTCTTC.

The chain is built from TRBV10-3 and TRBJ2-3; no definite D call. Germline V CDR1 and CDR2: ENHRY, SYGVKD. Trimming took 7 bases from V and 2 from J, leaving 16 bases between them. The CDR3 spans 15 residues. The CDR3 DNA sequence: TGTGCCATCACCCCAGACCGCCCGTACACAGATACGCAGTATTTT. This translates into CAITPDRPYTDTQYF.

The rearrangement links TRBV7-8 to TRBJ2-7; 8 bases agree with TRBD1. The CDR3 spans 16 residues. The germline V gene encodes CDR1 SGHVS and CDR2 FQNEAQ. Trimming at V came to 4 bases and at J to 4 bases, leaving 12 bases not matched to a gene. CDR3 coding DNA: TGTGCCAGCAGCTCTAGCACAGGGGGAAGCAGATACGAGCAGTACTTC. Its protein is CASSSSTGGSRYEQYF.

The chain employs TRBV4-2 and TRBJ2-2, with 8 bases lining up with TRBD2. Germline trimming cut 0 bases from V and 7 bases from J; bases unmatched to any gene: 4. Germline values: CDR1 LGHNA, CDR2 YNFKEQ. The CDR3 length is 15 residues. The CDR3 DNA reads TGTGCCAGCAGCCAAGAAAGCGGGGGCGACGGGGAGCTGTTTTTT. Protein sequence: CASSQESGGDGELFF.

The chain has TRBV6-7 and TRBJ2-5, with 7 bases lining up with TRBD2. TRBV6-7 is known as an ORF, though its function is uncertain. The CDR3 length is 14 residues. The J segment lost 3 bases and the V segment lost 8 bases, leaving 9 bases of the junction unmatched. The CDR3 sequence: CASGEPLAKETQYF. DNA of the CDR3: TGTGCCAGCGGTGAACCACTAGCGAAAGAGACCCAGTACTTC.

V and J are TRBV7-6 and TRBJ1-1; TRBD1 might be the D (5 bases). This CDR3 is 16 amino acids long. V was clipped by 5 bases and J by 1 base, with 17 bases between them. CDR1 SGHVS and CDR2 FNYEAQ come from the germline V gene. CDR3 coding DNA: TGTGCCAGCAGCCGGGACCAGGTGGGGCAGAACACTGAAGCTTTCTTT. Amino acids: CASSRDQVGQNTEAFF.

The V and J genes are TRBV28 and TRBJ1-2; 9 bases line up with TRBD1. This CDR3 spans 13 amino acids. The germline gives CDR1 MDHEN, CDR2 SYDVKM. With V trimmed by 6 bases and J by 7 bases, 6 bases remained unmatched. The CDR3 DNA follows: TGTGCCAGCAGCGAGGGGACAGGGCGTGGCTACACCTTC. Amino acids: CASSEGTGRGYTF.

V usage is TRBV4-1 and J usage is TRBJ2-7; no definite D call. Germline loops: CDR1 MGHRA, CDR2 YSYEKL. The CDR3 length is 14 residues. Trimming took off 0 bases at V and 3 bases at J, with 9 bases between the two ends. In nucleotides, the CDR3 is TGCGCCAGCAGCCAAGACCGGAACCTCTACGAGCAGTACTTC. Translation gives CASSQDRNLYEQYF.

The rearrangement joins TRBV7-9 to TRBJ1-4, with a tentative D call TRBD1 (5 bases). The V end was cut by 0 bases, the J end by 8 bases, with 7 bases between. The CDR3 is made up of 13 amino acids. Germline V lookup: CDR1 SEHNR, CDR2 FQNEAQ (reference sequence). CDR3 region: CASSLAWGEKLFF. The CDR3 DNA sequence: TGTGCCAGCAGCTTAGCTTGGGGGGAAAAACTGTTTTTT. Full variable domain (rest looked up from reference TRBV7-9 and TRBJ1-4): DTGVSQNPRHKITKRGQNVTFRCDPISEHNRLYWYRQTLGQGPEFLTYFQNEAQLEKSRLLSDRFSAERPKGSFSTLEIQRTEQGDSAMYLCASSLAWGEKLFFGSGTQLSVL.

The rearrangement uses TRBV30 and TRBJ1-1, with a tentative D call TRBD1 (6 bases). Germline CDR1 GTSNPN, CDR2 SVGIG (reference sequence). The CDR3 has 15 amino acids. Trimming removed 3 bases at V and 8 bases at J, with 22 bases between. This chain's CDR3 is CAWRLLGTNQGEAFF. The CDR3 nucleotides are TGTGCCTGGAGACTTCTTGGGACAAACCAGGGGGAAGCTTTCTTT.

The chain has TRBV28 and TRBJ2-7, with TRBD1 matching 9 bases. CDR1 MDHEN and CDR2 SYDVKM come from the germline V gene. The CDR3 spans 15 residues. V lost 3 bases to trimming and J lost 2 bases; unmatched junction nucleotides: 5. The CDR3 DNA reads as TGTGCCAGCAGTTTCCGGGACAGGGTCACCTACGAGCAGTACTTC. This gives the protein CASSFRDRVTYEQYF. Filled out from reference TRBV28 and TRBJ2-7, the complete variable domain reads DVKVTQSSRYLVKRTGEKVFLECVQDMDHENMFWYRQDPGLGLRLIYFSYDVKMKEKGDIPEGYSVSREKKERFSLILESASTNQTSMYLCASSFRDRVTYEQYFGPGTRLTVT.

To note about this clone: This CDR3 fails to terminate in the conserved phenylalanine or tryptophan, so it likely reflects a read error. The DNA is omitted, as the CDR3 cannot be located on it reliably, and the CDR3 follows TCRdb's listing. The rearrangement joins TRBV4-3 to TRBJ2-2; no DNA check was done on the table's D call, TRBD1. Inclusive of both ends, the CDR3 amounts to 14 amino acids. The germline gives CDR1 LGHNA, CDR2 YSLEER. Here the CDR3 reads CASSQESTLKPRGD.

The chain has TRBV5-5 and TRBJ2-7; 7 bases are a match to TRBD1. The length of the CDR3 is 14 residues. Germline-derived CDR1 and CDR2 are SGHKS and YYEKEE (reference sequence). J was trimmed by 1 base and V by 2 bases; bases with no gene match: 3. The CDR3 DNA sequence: TGTGCCAGCAGCTTCCGACAGGGATCCTACGAGCAGTACTTC. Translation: CASSFRQGSYEQYF.

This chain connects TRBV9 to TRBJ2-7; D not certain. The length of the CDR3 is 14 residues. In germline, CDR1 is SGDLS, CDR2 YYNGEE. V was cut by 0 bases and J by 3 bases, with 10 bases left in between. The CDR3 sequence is CASSVGPINYEQYF. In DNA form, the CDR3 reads TGTGCCAGCAGCGTAGGCCCGATAAACTACGAGCAGTACTTC.

The CDR3 protein is CASSPLDRAGSTDTQYF. CDR3 DNA: TGTGCCAGCTCACCACTAGACAGGGCTGGAAGCACAGATACGCAGTATTTT. The chain uses TRBV18 and TRBJ2-3; TRBD1 aligns across 7 bases. Germline assignment: CDR1 KGHSH and CDR2 LQKENI. The CDR3 extends over 17 amino acids. V dropped 1 base and J dropped 0; count of bases not matched to a gene: 7.

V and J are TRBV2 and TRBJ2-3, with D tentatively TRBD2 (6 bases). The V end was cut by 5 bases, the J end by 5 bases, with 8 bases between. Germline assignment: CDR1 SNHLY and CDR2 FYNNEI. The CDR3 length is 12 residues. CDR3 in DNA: TGTGCCAGCAGTTTCGGGGGAGATACGCAGTATTTT. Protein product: CASSFGGDTQYF.

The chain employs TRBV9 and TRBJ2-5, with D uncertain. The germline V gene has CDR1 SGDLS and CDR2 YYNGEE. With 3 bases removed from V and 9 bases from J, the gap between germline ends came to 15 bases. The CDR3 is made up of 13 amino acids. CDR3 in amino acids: CASSEDPKRPQYF. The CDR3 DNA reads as TGTGCCAGCAGCGAAGACCCCAAGAGACCCCAGTACTTC.

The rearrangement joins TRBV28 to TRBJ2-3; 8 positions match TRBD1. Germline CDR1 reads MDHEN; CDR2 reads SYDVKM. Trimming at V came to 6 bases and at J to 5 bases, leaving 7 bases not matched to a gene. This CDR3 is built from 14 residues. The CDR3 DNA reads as TGTGCCAGCAGGTCTCAGGGGGCGGAAGATACGCAGTATTTT. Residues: CASRSQGAEDTQYF.

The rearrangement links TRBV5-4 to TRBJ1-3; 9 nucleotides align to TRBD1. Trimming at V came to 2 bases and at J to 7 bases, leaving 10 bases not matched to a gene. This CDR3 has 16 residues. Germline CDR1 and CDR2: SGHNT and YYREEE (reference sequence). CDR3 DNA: TGTGCCAGCAGCTTCTTGACAGGGGGGAGTCCCAACACCATATATTTT. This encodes CASSFLTGGSPNTIYF.

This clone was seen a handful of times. The CDR3, as DNA: TGTGCCAGCAGCCAGACAGGGGGAGCCAAAAACATTCAGTACTTC. It yields the protein CASSQTGGAKNIQYF. This chain connects TRBV7-9 to TRBJ2-4; 9 bases fit TRBD1. V was clipped by 5 bases and J by 0 bases; unmatched bases: 2. The CDR3 has 15 amino acids. Per germline, CDR1 SEHNR and CDR2 FQNEAQ (reference sequence).

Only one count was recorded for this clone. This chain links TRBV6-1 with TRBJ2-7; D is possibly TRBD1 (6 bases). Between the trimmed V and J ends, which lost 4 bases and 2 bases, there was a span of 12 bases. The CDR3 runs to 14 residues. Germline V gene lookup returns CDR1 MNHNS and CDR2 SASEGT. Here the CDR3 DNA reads TGTGCCAGCAGTGCCGACCAGGGGACCTACGAGCAGTACTTC. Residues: CASSADQGTYEQYF.